This T cell receptor beta chain was sequenced in a study of T cell responses to AZD1222 COVID-19 vaccine. Germline V gene lookup returns CDR1 MDHEN and CDR2 SYDVKM. This CDR3 has 12 residues. Trimming took 4 bases from V and 5 from J, leaving 3 bases between them. Repertoires were generated with immunoSEQ multiplex PCR, while TCRdb's copy carries only in-frame clones and drops some. The data contain more than 250,000 clones, roughly 93% of them singletons. This clone showed up just once. The chain combines TRBV28 with TRBJ1-6, with D unclear. The source material was peripheral blood, sampled on day 0 of AZD1222 vaccination. This sequence originates from an adult in good health. The CDR3 DNA reads as TGTGCCAGCAGTTCGGATAATTCACCCCTCCACTTT. This translates into CASSSDNSPLHF.